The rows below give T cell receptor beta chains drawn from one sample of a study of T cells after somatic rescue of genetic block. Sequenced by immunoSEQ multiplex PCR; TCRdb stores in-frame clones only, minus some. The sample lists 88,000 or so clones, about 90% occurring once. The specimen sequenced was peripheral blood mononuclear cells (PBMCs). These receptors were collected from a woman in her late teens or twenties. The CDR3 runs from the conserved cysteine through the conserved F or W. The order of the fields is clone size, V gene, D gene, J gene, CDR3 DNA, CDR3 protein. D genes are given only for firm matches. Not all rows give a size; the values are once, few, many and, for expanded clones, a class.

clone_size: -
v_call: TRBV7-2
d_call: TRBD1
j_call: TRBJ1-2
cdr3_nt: TGTGCCAGCAGCTTAGCCGGTAGACAGGGGCAGGGCTACACCTTC
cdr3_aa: CASSLAGRQGQGYTF

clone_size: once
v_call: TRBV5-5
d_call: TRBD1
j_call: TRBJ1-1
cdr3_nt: TGTGCCAGCAGCTTCGGACAGGGGAGTACTGAAGCTTTCTTT
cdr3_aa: CASSFGQGSTEAFF

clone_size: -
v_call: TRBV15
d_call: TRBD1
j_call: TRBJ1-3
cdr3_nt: TGTGCCACCAGCAGAGATAAGGGGCTGGGACAGGGAAACACCATATATTTT
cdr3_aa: CATSRDKGLGQGNTIYF

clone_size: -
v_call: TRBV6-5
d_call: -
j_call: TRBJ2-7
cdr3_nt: TGTGCCAGCAGTTACTACTCGGGGACGGCCTACGAGCAGTACTTC
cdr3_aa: CASSYYSGTAYEQYF

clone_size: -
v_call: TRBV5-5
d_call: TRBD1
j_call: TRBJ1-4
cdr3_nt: TGTGCCAGCAGCTTTACGGGCATACAGGGGGAAAAACTGTTTTTT
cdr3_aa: CASSFTGIQGEKLFF

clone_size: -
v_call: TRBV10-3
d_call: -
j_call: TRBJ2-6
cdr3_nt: TGTGCCATCAGTGAGTCGAAGAGCCCCCACTCTGGGGCCAACGTCCTGACTTTC
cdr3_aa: CAISESKSPHSGANVLTF

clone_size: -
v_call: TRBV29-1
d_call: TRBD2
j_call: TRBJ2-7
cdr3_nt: TGCAGCGTTGAAGATCTCGCGGGAGGCAACTTCTACGAGCAGTACTTC
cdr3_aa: CSVEDLAGGNFYEQYF

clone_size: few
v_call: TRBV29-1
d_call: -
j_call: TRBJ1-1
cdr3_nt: TGCAGCGTAGGACAGAAACCCGAAGAAGCTTTCTTT
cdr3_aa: CSVGQKPEEAFF

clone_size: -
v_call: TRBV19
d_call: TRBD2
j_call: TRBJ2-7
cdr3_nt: TGTGCCAGTAGTATAGATCGGGAGCGGGAGGGCCGTGTGGGCGAGCAGTACTTC
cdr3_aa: CASSIDREREGRVGEQYF

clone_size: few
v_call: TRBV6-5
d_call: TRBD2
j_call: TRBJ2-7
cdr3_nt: TGTGCCAGCAGAAGGGACTACTCCTACGAGCAGTACTTC
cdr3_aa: CASRRDYSYEQYF

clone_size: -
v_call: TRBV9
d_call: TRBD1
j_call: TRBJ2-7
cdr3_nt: TGTGCCAGCAGCGTAGGGGTGCAGGGGGCCTACGAGCAGTACTTC
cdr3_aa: CASSVGVQGAYEQYF

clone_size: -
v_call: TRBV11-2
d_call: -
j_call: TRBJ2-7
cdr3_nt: TGTGCCAGCAGCTTAGAAGGGGCGAGCTCCTACGAGCAGTACTTC
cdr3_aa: CASSLEGASSYEQYF

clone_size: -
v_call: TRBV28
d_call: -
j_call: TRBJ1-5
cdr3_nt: TGTGCCAGCAGTTTAGGAGTGGGGCGGGAGAATCAGCCCCAGCATTTT
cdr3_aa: CASSLGVGRENQPQHF

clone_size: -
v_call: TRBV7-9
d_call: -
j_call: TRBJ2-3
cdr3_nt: TGTGCCAGCAGCTTAGGAGAGGGGGAGAGCACAGATACGCAGTATTTT
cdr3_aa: CASSLGEGESTDTQYF

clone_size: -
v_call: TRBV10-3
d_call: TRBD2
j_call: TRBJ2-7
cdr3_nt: TGTGCCATCAGTGAGGGGGGTAGCGGGGGGTCCTACGAGCAGTACTTC
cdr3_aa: CAISEGGSGGSYEQYF

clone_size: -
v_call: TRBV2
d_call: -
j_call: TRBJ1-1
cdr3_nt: TGTGCCAGCAGTGAAGGTGAGCTTCTCACTGAAGCTTTCTTT
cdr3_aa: CASSEGELLTEAFF

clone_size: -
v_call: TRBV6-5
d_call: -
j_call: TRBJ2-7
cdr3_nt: TGTGCCAGCAGTTATAACCGGGTTTCCACCTACGAGCAGTACTTC
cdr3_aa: CASSYNRVSTYEQYF

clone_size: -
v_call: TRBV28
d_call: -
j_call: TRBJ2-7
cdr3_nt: TGTGCCAGCAGAGCGGCTGCGAGCGGTTCGCAGTACTTC
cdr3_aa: CASRAAASGSQYF

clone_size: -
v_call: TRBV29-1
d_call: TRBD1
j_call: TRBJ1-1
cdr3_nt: TGCAGCGTTGGACAGGGATCTGAAGCTTTCTTT
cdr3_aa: CSVGQGSEAFF

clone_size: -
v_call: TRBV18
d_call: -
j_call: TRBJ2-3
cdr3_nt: TGTGCCAGCTCACCAGTACACGGGAGCGCCCCAGATACGCAGTATTTT
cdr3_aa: CASSPVHGSAPDTQYF

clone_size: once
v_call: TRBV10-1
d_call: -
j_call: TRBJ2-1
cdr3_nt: TGCGCCAGCGCTCTGTCTAGCGTTCCCCATGAGCAGTTCTTC
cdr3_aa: CASALSSVPHEQFF

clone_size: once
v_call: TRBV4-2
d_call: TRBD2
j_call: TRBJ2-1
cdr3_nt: TGTGCCAGCAGACTGAAAATACTAGCGGAGGGCGACAATGAGCAGTTCTTC
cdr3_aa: CASRLKILAEGDNEQFF

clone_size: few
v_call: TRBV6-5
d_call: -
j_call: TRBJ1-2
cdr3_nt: TGTGCCAGCAGCCCCAGACAGGCGCAGGGTGGCTACACCTTC
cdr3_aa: CASSPRQAQGGYTF

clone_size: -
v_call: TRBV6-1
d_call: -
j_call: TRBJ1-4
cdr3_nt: TGTGCCAGCAGTGATAGAGAAAAACTGTTTTTT
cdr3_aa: CASSDREKLFF

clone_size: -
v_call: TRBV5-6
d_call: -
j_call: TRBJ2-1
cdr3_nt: TGTGCCAGCAGCTTGGAGATCCTAGAATCGATATCCTACAATGAGCAGTTCTTC
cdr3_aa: CASSLEILESISYNEQFF

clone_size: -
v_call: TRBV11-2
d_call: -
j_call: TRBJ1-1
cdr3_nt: TGTGCCAGCAGCTTACTTTTTGGGGGTGCTGAAGCTTTCTTT
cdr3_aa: CASSLLFGGAEAFF

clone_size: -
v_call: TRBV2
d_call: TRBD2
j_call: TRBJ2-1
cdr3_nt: TGTGCCAGCAAACGACTAGCGGGAGCATTGGTCAATGAGCAGTTCTTC
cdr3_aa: CASKRLAGALVNEQFF

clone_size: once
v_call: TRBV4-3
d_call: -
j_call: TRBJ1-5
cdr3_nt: TGCGCCAGCAGCCAAGGGGTGGGTCAGCCCCAGCATTTT
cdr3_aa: CASSQGVGQPQHF

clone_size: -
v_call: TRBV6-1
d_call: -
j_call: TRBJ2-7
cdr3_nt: TGTGCCAGCAGTGAGACTAGGAAGGGCGACGAGCAGTACTTC
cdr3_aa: CASSETRKGDEQYF